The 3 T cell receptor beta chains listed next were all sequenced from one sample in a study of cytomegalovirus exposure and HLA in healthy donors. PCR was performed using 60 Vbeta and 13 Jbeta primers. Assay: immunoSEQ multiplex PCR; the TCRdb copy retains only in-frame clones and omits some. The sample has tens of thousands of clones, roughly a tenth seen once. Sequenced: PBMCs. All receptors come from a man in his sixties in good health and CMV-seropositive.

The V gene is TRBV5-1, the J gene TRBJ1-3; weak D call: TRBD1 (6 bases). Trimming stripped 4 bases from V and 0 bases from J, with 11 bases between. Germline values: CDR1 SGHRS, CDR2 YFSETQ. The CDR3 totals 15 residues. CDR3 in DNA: TGCGCCAGCAGCGTGGGGGGCAGCTCTGGAAACACCATATATTTT. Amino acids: CASSVGGSSGNTIYF.

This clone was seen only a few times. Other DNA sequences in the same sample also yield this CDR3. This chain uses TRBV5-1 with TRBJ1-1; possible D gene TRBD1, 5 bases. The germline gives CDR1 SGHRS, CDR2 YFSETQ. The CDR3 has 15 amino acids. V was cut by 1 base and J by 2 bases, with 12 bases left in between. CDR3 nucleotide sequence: TGCGCCAGCAGCTTGCTCACCCAGGGTAACACTGAAGCTTTCTTT. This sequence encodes CASSLLTQGNTEAFF.

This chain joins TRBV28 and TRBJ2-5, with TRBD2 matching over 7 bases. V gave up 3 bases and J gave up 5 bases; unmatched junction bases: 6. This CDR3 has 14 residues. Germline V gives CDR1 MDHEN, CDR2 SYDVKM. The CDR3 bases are TGTGCCAGCAGTTTGACTAGCTTGGAGGAGACCCAGTACTTC. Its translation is CASSLTSLEETQYF.